This T cell receptor (beta chain) was documented in a study of CXCR3-negative and CXCR3-positive naive CD8 T cells. Regarding this clonotype: Antigen specificity is unknown.

Whole-study findings and limits: Comparably high diversity marked both naive subsets, whereas memory CD8+ cells had much lower diversity. Hydrophobicity was higher for TRB CDR3s found in CXCR3-positive naive cells than in CXCR3-negative naive cells.

This CDR3 has 14 amino acids. UMI-labeled 5' RACE TRB cDNA libraries were prepared from the cells. Each CDR3 protein gets one entry in TCRdb, which reprocessed the 5' RACE reads and gives no DNA. The sample's table shows 100,000 or so distinct CDR3 sequences. Sequenced material: naive CXCR3+ CD8+ T cells from blood. As for subset: CD45RO-CCR7+CD27+CD95- naive CD8+ T cells expressing CXCR3 (TNR3+). This TCR was recovered from a human donor in good health. Some clones in this sample may be carry-over from other donors' samples. This chain joins TRBV3-2 and TRBJ2-2; lacking DNA, the TRBD1 call made by TCRdb goes unchecked. TRBV3-2 is marked as a pseudogene. CDR3 amino acids: CASSAHPGSGELFF.